Following are 17 T cell receptor beta chains from one sample sequenced in a study of technical replicates of blood from several donors. Measured with immunoSEQ multiplex PCR; TCRdb has only the in-frame clones, and not every one. This sample carries 73,000 or so clones, around nine tenths of them seen once, and the ten largest clones take 0.2% to 0.3%. The sample comprised T cells isolated from PBMCs. These receptors all come from a human donor in good health.

This clone came up a few times. The chain recombines TRBV4-1 with TRBJ1-1; 8 nucleotides line up with TRBD1. Trimming cost V 6 bases and J 6 bases; bases outside gene matches: 9. The CDR3 covers 14 residues. Germline-derived CDR1 and CDR2 are MGHRA and YSYEKL. CDR3 bases: TGCGCCAGCAGGCAGACAGGGGTGGTGTCTGAAGCTTTCTTT. Translating gives CASRQTGVVSEAFF.

The chain uses TRBV5-4 and TRBJ2-3, with a weak D call TRBD2 (5 bases). The germline V gene encodes CDR1 SGHNT and CDR2 YYREEE (reference sequence). The CDR3 is 14 amino acids. The V end was cut by 3 bases, the J end by 2 bases, with 10 bases between. CDR3 loop: CASSSGKSTDTQYF. CDR3 nucleotide sequence: TGTGCCAGCAGCTCGGGGAAATCCACAGATACGCAGTATTTT.

This clone was detected once. The rearrangement joins TRBV5-5 to TRBJ2-1, with 9 bases identical to TRBD1. CDR1 SGHKS and CDR2 YYEKEE come from the germline V gene (reference sequence). The CDR3 has 14 amino acids. V was pared by 0 bases and J by 8 bases, with 3 bases of the junction left unmatched. CDR3 DNA sequence: TGTGCCAGCAGCTTGGGACAGGGGGTCGATGAGCAGTTCTTC. This translates into CASSLGQGVDEQFF. The variable domain in full, with the rest retrieved from reference TRBV5-5 and TRBJ2-1, is DAGVTQSPTHLIKTRGQQVTLRCSPISGHKSVSWYQQVLGQGPQFIFQYYEKEERGRGNFPDRFSARQFPNYSSELNVNALLLGDSALYLCASSLGQGVDEQFFGPGTRLTVL.

The CDR3 spells CASSAGVPNNSPLHF. Here the CDR3 DNA reads TGTGCCAGCAGCGCAGGGGTCCCAAATAATTCACCCCTCCACTTT. The chain combines TRBV7-3 with TRBJ1-6; D is perhaps TRBD1 (6 bases). This CDR3 is built from 15 residues. V lost 5 bases and J 5 bases, leaving 13 bases between the germline ends. Germline loops: CDR1 SGHTA, CDR2 FQGTGA.

The chain employs TRBV10-2 and TRBJ2-7; 8 nucleotides line up with TRBD1. The CDR3 is 14 amino acids. The trim removed 9 bases at V and 7 bases at J, leaving 14 bases unmatched. Germline CDR1 is WSHSY and CDR2 is SAAADI. The CDR3 region is CASGGETGVFEQYF. The CDR3 DNA follows: TGCGCCAGTGGAGGAGAGACAGGGGTATTTGAGCAGTACTTC.

The chain employs TRBV13 and TRBJ2-7; possibly TRBD2 for D (7 bases). V was cut by 6 bases and J by 4 bases, with 13 bases left in between. The CDR3 loop spans 13 amino acids. The germline CDR1 and CDR2 sequences are PRHDT and FYEKMQ (reference sequence). The CDR3 protein is CASSLGGPYEQYF. The CDR3 DNA is TGTGCCAGCAGTCTGGGGGGGCCTTACGAGCAGTACTTC.

The gene calls are TRBV28 and TRBJ2-5, with 8 bases that match TRBD2. Germline CDR1 is MDHEN and CDR2 is SYDVKM. The V segment lost 4 bases and the J segment 3 bases; nucleotides outside the gene matches: 13. The CDR3 is 17 amino acids. CDR3 sequence (DNA): TGTGCCAGCAGTTATCCGGCTAGCGGGCCTGGAAAAGAGACCCAGTACTTC. Translating gives CASSYPASGPGKETQYF.

This clone was observed many times. The chain has TRBV25-1 and TRBJ1-6; 10 bases match TRBD1. CDR1 is MGHDK, CDR2 SYGVNS, per germline. This CDR3 has 17 amino acids. After removal of 3 bases from V and 8 bases from J, the junction contained 10 bases not matched to a gene. The CDR3 loop is CASSDYWTGGLHSPLHF. The CDR3 DNA is TGTGCCAGCAGTGACTACTGGACAGGGGGTCTTCATTCACCCCTCCACTTT. Complete variable domain (other parts from reference TRBV25-1 and TRBJ1-6): EADIYQTPRYLVIGTGKKITLECSQTMGHDKMYWYQQDPGMELHLIHYSYGVNSTEKGDLSSESTVSRIRTEHFPLTLESARPSHTSQYLCASSDYWTGGLHSPLHFGNGTRLTVT.

This chain joins TRBV25-1 and TRBJ2-5; D uncertain. Germline V gene lookup returns CDR1 MGHDK and CDR2 SYGVNS. V was pared by 0 bases and J by 3 bases, with 5 bases between. The CDR3 loop spans 13 amino acids. CDR3 nucleotide sequence: TGTGCCAGCAGTGAATACATTGAAGAGACCCAGTACTTC. Protein sequence: CASSEYIEETQYF. The full variable domain, rest sourced from reference TRBV25-1 and TRBJ2-5, is EADIYQTPRYLVIGTGKKITLECSQTMGHDKMYWYQQDPGMELHLIHYSYGVNSTEKGDLSSESTVSRIRTEHFPLTLESARPSHTSQYLCASSEYIEETQYFGPGTRLLVL.

This chain links TRBV11-2 with TRBJ2-7; 9 bases are a match to TRBD2. The V gene end was trimmed by 5 bases and the J gene end by 3 bases; junction bases not matched to a gene: 8. The CDR3 spans 15 residues. CDR1 and CDR2 from the germline V gene are SGHAT and FQNNGV. The CDR3 DNA sequence: TGTGCCAGCAGCCTCGCTAGCGGGGTAAGCTACGAGCAGTACTTC. Protein: CASSLASGVSYEQYF.

J is TRBJ1-3 and V is TRBV5-6, with 8 positions matching TRBD1. V shed 2 bases and J 4 bases; nucleotides not matched to a gene: 5. Germline CDR1 is SGHDT and CDR2 is YYEEEE. The CDR3 length is 15 residues. CDR3 nucleotides: TGTGCCAGCAGCTTAGACAGGGGTAAAGGAAACACCATATATTTT. Its translation: CASSLDRGKGNTIYF.

The chain recombines TRBV7-6 with TRBJ2-7; no clear D gene. V lost 5 bases and J lost 7, with 15 bases in between. CDR3 length: 13 residues. Germline CDR1 reads SGHVS; CDR2 reads FNYEAQ. The CDR3 DNA follows: TGTGCCAGCAGCGGAACTGGAGTAGGTGAGCAGTACTTC. As protein: CASSGTGVGEQYF.

The J gene is TRBJ2-1, the V gene TRBV29-1, with 10 bases identical to TRBD2. Germline CDR1 reads SQVTM; CDR2 reads ANQGSEA. After removal of 8 bases from V and 7 bases from J, the junction contained 20 bases not matched to a gene. The CDR3 totals 17 residues. The CDR3 reads CSKYTRQKRGGVNEQFF. The CDR3 bases are TGCAGCAAATACACTCGACAGAAGCGGGGGGGCGTAAATGAGCAGTTCTTC.

V usage is TRBV27 and J usage is TRBJ1-4; D unclear. The germline gives CDR1 MNHEY, CDR2 SMNVEV (reference sequence). This CDR3 is 16 amino acids long. V lost 5 bases, J lost 4 bases, and 17 bases lay in between. CDR3 residues: CASSAREPHFNEKLFF. The CDR3 nucleotides read TGTGCCAGCAGTGCCCGGGAGCCGCATTTTAATGAAAAACTGTTTTTT.

This clone was counted a single time. The chain is built from TRBV28 and TRBJ2-7; 11 bases line up with TRBD2. The germline V gene encodes CDR1 MDHEN and CDR2 SYDVKM. Trimming cost V 6 bases and J 2 bases; bases outside gene matches: 6. The CDR3 is 15 amino acids. The CDR3 reads CASSGGLADTYEQYF. In DNA form, the CDR3 reads TGTGCCAGCAGCGGGGGACTAGCGGACACCTACGAGCAGTACTTC.

The chain couples TRBV27 to TRBJ2-3; TRBD2 might be the D (5 bases). V gave up 0 bases and J gave up 2 bases, with 9 bases separating them. Germline V gives CDR1 MNHEY, CDR2 SMNVEV (reference sequence). The CDR3 contains 15 residues. In DNA form, the CDR3 reads TGTGCCAGCAGTTTATCTCCGAGGGACACAGATACGCAGTATTTT. This encodes CASSLSPRDTDTQYF.

The chain uses TRBV6-5 and TRBJ2-7; 9 positions match TRBD1. The germline V gene has CDR1 MNHEY and CDR2 SVGAGI. Trimming removed 8 bases from V and 2 bases from J; junction bases left unmatched: 7. The CDR3 has 14 amino acids. DNA for the CDR3: TGTGCCAGCGTTCCAGGGACAGGGCCCTACGAGCAGTACTTC. Translation gives CASVPGTGPYEQYF.